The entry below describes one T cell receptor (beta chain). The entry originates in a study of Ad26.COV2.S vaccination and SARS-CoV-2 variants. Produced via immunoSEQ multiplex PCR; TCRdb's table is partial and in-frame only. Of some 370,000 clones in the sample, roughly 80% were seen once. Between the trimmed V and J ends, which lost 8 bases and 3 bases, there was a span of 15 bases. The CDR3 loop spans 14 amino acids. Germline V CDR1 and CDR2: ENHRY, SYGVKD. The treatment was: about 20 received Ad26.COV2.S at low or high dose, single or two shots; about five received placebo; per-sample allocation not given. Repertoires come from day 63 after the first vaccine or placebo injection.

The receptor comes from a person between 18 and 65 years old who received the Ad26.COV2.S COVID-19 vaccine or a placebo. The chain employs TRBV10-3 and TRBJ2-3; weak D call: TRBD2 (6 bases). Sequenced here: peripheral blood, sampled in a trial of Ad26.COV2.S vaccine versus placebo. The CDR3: CAIPRWGETDTQYF. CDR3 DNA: TGTGCCATCCCCAGGTGGGGGGAAACAGATACGCAGTATTTT.